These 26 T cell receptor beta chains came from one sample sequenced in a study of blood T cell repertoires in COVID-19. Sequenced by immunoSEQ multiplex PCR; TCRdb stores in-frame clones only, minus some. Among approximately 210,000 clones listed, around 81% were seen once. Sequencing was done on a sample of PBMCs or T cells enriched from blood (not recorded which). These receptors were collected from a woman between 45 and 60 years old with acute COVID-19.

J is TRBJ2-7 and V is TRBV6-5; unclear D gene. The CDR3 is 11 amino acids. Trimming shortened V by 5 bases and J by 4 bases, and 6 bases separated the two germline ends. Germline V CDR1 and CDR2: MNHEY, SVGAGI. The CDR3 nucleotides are TGTGCCAGCAGTACGGGTTACGAGCAGTACTTC. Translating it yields CASSTGYEQYF.

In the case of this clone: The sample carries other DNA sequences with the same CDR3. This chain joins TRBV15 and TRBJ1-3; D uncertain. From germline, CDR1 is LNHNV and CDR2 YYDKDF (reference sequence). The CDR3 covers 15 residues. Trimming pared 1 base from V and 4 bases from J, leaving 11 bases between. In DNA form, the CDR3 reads TGTGCCACCAGCAGAGTCGGAGGGTCAGGAAACACCATATATTTT. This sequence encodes CATSRVGGSGNTIYF.

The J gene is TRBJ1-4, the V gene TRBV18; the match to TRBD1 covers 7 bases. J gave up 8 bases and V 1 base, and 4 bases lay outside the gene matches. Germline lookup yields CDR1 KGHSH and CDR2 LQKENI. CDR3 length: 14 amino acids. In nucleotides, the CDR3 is TGTGCCAGCTCACCACAGGGGGCGAACGAAAAACTGTTTTTT. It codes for CASSPQGANEKLFF.

The CDR3 DNA follows: TGTGCCAGCAGCGCCAGGGGGATGAGGACAGATACGCAGTATTTT. This encodes CASSARGMRTDTQYF. The chain recombines TRBV7-9 with TRBJ2-3, with 7 bases that match TRBD1. The CDR3 length is 15 residues. The V and J ends lost 5 bases and 3 bases, in that order; junction bases with no gene match: 8. The germline gives CDR1 SEHNR, CDR2 FQNEAQ (reference sequence).

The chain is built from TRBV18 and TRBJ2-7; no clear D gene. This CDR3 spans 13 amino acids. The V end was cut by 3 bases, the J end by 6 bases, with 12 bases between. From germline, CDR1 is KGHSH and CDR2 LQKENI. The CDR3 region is CASSPLSGSEQYF. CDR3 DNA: TGTGCCAGCTCACCCCTCTCGGGTTCCGAGCAGTACTTC.

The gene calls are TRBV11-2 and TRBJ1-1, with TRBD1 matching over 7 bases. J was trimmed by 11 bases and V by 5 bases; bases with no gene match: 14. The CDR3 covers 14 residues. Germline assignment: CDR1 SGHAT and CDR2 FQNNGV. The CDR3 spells CASSLPDRNSRAFF. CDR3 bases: TGTGCCAGCAGCCTTCCGGACAGGAATTCCCGTGCTTTCTTT.

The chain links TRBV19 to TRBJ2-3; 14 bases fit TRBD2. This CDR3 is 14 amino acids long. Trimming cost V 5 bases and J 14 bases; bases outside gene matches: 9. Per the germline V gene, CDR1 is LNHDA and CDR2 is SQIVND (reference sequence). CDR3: CASSLSTSGGAPYF. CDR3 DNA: TGTGCCAGTAGTTTATCGACTAGCGGGGGGGCGCCGTATTTT. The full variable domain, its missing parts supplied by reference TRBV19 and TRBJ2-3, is DGGITQSPKYLFRKEGQNVTLSCEQNLNHDAMYWYRQDPGQGLRLIYYSQIVNDFQKGDIAEGYSVSREKKESFPLTVTSAQKNPTAFYLCASSLSTSGGAPYFGPGTRLTVL.

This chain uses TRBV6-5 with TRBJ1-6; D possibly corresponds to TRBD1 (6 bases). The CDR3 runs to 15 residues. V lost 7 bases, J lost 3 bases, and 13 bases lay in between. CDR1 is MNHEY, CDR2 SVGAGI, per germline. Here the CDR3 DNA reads TGTGCCAGCACCGACGGGACACTCTATAATTCACCCCTCCACTTT. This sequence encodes CASTDGTLYNSPLHF.

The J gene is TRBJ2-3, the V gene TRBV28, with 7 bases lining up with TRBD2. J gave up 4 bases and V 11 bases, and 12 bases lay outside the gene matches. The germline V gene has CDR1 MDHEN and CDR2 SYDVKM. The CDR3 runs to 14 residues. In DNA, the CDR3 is TGTGCCCTAAAGGGGCGGGAGTTCGCAGATACGCAGTATTTT. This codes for CALKGREFADTQYF.

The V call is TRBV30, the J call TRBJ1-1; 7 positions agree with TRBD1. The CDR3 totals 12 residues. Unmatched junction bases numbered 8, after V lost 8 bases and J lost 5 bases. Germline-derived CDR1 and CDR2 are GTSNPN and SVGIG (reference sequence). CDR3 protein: CASDRVMTEAFF. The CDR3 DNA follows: TGTGCCAGTGACAGGGTTATGACTGAAGCTTTCTTT.

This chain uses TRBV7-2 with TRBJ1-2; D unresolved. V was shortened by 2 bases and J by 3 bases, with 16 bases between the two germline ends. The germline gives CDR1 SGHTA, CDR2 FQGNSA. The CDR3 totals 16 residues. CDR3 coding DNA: TGTGCCAGCAGCTTAAGTTTAGAGGGTAGGGACTATGGCTACACCTTC. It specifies CASSLSLEGRDYGYTF.

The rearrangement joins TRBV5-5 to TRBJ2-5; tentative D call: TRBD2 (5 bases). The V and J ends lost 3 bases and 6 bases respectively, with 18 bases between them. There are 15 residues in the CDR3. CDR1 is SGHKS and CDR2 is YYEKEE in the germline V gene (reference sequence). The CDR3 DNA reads TGTGCCAGCAGCTCAACTCGATCTAGCTGGAAGACCCAGTACTTC. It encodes CASSSTRSSWKTQYF.

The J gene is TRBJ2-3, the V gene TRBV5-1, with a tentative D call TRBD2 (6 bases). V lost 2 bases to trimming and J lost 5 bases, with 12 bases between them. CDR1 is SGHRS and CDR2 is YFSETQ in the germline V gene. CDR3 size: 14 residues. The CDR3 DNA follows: TGCGCCAGCAGCTTCACTAGCACGGGAGATACGCAGTATTTT. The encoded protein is CASSFTSTGDTQYF.

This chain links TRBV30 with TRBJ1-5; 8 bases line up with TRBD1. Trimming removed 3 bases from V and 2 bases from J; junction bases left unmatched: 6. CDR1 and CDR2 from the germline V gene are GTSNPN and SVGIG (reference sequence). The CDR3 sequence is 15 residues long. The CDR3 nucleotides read TGTGCCTGGAGGCCTACGGGACAGGGCAATCAGCCCCAGCATTTT. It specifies CAWRPTGQGNQPQHF.

CDR3 bases: TGTGCCAGTAGTATTGACAGGGGGATTTCGTATGAGCAGTTCTTC. Its protein is CASSIDRGISYEQFF. This chain connects TRBV19 to TRBJ2-1, with 9 nucleotides matching TRBD1. This CDR3 is built from 15 residues. V lost 3 bases and J lost 8; bases outside the gene matches: 8. From germline, CDR1 is LNHDA and CDR2 SQIVND (reference sequence).

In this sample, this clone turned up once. Here the CDR3 reads CASSQEFSGGNQPQHF. The CDR3 DNA reads TGCGCCAGCAGCCAAGAGTTTTCGGGGGGCAATCAGCCCCAGCATTTT. The chain couples TRBV4-3 to TRBJ1-5; D might be TRBD1 (5 bases). The CDR3 is made up of 16 amino acids. Per germline, CDR1 LGHNA and CDR2 YSLEER. V was pared by 0 bases and J by 2 bases, with 11 bases between.

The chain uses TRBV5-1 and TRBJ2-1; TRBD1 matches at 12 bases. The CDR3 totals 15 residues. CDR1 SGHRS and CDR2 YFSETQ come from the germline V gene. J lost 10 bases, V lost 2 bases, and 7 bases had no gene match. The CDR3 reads CASSFRDRGLLEQFF. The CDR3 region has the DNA TGCGCCAGCAGCTTCCGGGACAGGGGGCTGTTAGAGCAGTTCTTC.

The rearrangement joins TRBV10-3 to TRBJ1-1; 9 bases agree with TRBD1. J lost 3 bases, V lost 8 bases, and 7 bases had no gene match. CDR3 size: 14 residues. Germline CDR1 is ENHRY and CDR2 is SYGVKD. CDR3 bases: TGTGCCATCCGACAGGGGGAATGGGACACTGAAGCTTTCTTT. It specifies CAIRQGEWDTEAFF.

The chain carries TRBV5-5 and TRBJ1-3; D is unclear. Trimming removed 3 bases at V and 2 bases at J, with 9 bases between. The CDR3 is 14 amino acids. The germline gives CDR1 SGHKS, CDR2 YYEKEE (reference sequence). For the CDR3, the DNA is TGTGCCAGCAGCTCAGTTAACCCTGGAAACACCATATATTTT. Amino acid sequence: CASSSVNPGNTIYF.

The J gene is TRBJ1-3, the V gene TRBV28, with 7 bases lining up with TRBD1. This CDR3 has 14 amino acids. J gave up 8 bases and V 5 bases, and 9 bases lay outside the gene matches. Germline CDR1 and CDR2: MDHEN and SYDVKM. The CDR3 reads CASSNDREIDTIYF. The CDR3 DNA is TGTGCCAGCAGTAACGACAGGGAGATAGACACCATATATTTT. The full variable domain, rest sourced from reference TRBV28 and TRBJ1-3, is DVKVTQSSRYLVKRTGEKVFLECVQDMDHENMFWYRQDPGLGLRLIYFSYDVKMKEKGDIPEGYSVSREKKERFSLILESASTNQTSMYLCASSNDREIDTIYFGEGSWLTVV.

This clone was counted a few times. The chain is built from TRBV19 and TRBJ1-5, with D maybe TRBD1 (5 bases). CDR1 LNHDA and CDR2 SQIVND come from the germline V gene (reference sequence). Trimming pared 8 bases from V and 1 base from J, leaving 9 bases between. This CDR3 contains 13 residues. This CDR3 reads CASSDSSNQPQHF. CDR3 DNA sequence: TGTGCCAGTTCCGACAGCAGCAATCAGCCCCAGCATTTT.

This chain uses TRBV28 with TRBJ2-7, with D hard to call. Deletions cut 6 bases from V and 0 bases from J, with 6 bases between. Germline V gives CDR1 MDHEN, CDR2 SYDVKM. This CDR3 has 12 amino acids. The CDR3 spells CASRQSSYEQYF. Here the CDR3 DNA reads TGTGCCAGCAGACAAAGCTCCTACGAGCAGTACTTC.

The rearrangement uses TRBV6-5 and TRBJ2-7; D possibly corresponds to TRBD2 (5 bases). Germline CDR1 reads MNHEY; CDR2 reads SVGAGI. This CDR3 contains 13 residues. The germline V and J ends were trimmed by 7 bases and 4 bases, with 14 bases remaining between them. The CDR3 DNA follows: TGTGCCAGCAAAGACGGGGATGCGTACGAGCAGTACTTC. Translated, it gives CASKDGDAYEQYF.

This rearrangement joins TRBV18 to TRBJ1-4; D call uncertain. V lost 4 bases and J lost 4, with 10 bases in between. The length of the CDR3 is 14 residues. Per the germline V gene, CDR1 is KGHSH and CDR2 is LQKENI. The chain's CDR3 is CASSLGSRNEKLFF. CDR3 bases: TGTGCCAGCTCACTCGGGAGTCGTAATGAAAAACTGTTTTTT. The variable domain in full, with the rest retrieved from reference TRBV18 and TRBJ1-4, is NAGVMQNPRHLVRRRGQEARLRCSPMKGHSHVYWYRQLPEEGLKFMVYLQKENIIDESGMPKERFSAEFPKEGPSILRIQQVVRGDSAAYFCASSLGSRNEKLFFGSGTQLSVL.

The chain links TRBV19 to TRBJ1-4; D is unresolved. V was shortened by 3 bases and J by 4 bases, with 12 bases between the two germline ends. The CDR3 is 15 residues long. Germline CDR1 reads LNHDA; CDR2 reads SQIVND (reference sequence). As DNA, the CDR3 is TGTGCCAGTAGTATGCGAGGGAGATTTAATGAAAAACTGTTTTTT. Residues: CASSMRGRFNEKLFF.

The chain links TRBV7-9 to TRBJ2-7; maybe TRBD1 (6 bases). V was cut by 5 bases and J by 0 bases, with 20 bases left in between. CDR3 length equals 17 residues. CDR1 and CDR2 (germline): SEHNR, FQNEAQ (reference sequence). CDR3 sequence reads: CASSPQGPGQISYEQYF. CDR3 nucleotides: TGTGCCAGCAGCCCCCAGGGACCGGGACAAATCTCCTACGAGCAGTACTTC. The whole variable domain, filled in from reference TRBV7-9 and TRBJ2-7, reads DTGVSQNPRHKITKRGQNVTFRCDPISEHNRLYWYRQTLGQGPEFLTYFQNEAQLEKSRLLSDRFSAERPKGSFSTLEIQRTEQGDSAMYLCASSPQGPGQISYEQYFGPGTRLTVT.